This TCR beta chain was identified during a study of T cell changes during pregnancy in multiple sclerosis. Produced via immunoSEQ multiplex PCR; TCRdb's table is partial and in-frame only. The sample holds about 79,000 clones; 90% to 95% are singletons and the top ten take around 0.45%. Per germline, CDR1 SGDLS and CDR2 YYNGEE. This CDR3 comprises 13 residues. The ends were cut back, 0 bases at V and 5 bases at J, with 8 bases in the middle. The receptor comes from a female donor with multiple sclerosis, enrolled in a pregnancy study. The chain carries TRBV9 and TRBJ2-5; possible D gene TRBD2, 6 bases. The sample in question was CD4+ T cells from peripheral blood mononuclear cells, obtained in the second trimester of pregnancy. CDR3 loop: CASSVGGGETQYF. CDR3 nucleotide sequence: TGTGCCAGCAGCGTAGGGGGAGGCGAGACCCAGTACTTC.